This T cell receptor beta chain was recovered during a study of T cell changes during pregnancy in multiple sclerosis. The CDR3 length is 14 residues. Trimming removed 2 bases from V and 6 bases from J, with 14 bases in between. Germline lookup yields CDR1 MNHEY and CDR2 SMNVEV (reference sequence). This table comes from immunoSEQ multiplex PCR, and its TCRdb copy is limited to in-frame clones, with some not included. The data hold some 52,000 clones, with approximately 92% observed a single time. This sequence originates from a female donor with multiple sclerosis, enrolled in a pregnancy study. The source was CD4+ T cells from peripheral blood mononuclear cells, collected in the third trimester of pregnancy. The J gene is TRBJ2-7, the V gene TRBV27, with TRBD2 as a possible D gene (7 bases). The CDR3 here is CASSLAGARSEQYF. Here the CDR3 DNA reads TGTGCCAGCAGTTTAGCGGGGGCCCGCTCCGAGCAGTACTTC.